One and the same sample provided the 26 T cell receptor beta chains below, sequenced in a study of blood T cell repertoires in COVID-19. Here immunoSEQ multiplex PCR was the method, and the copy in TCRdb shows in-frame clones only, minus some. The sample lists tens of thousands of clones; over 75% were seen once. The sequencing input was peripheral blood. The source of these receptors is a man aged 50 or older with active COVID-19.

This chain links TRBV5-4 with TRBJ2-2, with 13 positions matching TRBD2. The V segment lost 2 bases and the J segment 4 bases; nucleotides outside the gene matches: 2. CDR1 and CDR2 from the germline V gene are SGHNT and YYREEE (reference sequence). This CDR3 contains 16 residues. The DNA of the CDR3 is TGTGCCAGCAGCTTCGGACTAGCGGGGGCCACCGGGGAGCTGTTTTTT. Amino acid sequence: CASSFGLAGATGELFF. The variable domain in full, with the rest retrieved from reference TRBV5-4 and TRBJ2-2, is ETGVTQSPTHLIKTRGQQVTLRCSSQSGHNTVSWYQQALGQGPQFIFQYYREEENGRGNFPPRFSGLQFPNYSSELNVNALELDDSALYLCASSFGLAGATGELFFGEGSRLTVL.

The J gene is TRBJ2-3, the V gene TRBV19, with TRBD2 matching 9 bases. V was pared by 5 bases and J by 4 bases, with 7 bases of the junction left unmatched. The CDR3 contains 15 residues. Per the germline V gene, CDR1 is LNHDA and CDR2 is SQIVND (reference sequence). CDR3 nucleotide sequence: TGTGCCAGTAGTGTCCGGGCGGGGGGGCCAGATACGCAGTATTTT. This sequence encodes CASSVRAGGPDTQYF.

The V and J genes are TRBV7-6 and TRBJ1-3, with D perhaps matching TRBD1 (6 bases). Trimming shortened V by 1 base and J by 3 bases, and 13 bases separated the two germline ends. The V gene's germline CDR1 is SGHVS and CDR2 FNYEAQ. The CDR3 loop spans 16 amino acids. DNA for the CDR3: TGTGCCAGCAGCTTAGGACAGGCAACGGATGGAAACACCATATATTTT. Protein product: CASSLGQATDGNTIYF.

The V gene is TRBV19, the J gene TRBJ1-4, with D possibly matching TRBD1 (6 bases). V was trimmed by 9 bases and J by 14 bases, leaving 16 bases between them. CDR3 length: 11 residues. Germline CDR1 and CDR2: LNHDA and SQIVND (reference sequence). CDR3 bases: TGTGCCAGCCGTTGGGGGACATTTCTGTTTTTT. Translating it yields CASRWGTFLFF.

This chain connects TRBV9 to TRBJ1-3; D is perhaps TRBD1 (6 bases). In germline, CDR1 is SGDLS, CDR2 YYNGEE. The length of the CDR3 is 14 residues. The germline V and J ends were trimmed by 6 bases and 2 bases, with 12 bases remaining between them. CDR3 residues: CASNPTGTGNTIYF. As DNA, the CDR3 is TGTGCCAGCAACCCTACAGGGACTGGAAACACCATATATTTT.

The CDR3, as DNA: TGTGCCAGCAGCCCCTGGGGTAGCGGGGGGGCCGCACCAACGCAGTATTTT. Protein: CASSPWGSGGAAPTQYF. The chain couples TRBV11-2 to TRBJ2-3, with 11 nucleotides matching TRBD2. The length of the CDR3 is 17 residues. Germline V lookup: CDR1 SGHAT, CDR2 FQNNGV. Germline trimming cut 5 bases from V and 9 bases from J; bases unmatched to any gene: 16.

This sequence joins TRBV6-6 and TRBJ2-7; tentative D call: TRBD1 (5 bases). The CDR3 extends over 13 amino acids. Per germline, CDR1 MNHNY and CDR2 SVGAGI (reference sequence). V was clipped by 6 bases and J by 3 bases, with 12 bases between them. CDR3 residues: CASSRDRHYEQYF. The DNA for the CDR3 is TGTGCCAGCAGCAGAGACAGACACTACGAGCAGTACTTC.

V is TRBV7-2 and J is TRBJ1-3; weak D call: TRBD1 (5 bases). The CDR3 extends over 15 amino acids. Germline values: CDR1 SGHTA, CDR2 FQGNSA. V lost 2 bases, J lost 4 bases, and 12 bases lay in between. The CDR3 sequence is CASSLILQGGNTIYF. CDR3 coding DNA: TGTGCCAGCAGCTTAATTCTCCAGGGCGGAAACACCATATATTTT.

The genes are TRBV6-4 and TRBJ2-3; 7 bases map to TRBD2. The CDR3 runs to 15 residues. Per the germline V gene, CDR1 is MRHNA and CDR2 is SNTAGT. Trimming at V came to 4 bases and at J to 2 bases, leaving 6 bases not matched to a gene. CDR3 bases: TGTGCCAGCAGTGCCGGGGGGAGGGTCACAGATACGCAGTATTTT. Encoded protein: CASSAGGRVTDTQYF.

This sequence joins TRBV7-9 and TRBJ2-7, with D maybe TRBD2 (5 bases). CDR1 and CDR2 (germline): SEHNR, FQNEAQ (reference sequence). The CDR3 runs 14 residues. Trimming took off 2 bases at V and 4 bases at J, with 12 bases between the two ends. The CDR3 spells CASSLKGRGYEQYF. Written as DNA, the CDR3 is TGTGCCAGCAGCTTAAAGGGTCGGGGATACGAGCAGTACTTC.

CDR3 in amino acids: CAWSSGGIVYEQYF. The CDR3 region has the DNA TGTGCCTGGAGTAGCGGGGGGATTGTCTACGAGCAGTACTTC. The V call is TRBV30, the J call TRBJ2-7; 9 positions match TRBD2. This CDR3 has 14 amino acids. Germline CDR1 and CDR2: GTSNPN and SVGIG (reference sequence). After removal of 2 bases from V and 3 bases from J, the junction contained 5 bases not matched to a gene.

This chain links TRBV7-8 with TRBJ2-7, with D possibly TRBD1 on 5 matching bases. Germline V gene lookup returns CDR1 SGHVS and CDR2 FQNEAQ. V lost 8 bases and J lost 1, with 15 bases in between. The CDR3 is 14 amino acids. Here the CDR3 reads CASDPKGSSYEQYF. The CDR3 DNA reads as TGTGCCAGCGACCCGAAGGGGTCGTCCTACGAGCAGTACTTC. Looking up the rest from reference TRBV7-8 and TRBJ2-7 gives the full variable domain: GAGVSQSPRYKVAKRGQDVALRCDPISGHVSLFWYQQALGQGPEFLTYFQNEAQLDKSGLPSDRFFAERPEGSVSTLKIQRTQQEDSAVYLCASDPKGSSYEQYFGPGTRLTVT.

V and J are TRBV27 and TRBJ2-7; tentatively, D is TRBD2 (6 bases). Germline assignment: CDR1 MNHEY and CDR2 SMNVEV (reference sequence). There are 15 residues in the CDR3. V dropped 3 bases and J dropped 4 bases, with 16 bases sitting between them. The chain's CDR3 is CASSLFPRGLYEQYF. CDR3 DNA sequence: TGTGCCAGCAGTTTGTTCCCCCGGGGACTGTACGAGCAGTACTTC.

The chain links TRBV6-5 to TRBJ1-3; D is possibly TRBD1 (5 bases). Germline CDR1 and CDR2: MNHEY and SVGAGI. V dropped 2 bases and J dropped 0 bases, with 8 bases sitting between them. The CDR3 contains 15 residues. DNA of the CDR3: TGTGCCAGCAGTTACGGGCAGGGCTCTGGAAACACCATATATTTT. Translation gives CASSYGQGSGNTIYF.

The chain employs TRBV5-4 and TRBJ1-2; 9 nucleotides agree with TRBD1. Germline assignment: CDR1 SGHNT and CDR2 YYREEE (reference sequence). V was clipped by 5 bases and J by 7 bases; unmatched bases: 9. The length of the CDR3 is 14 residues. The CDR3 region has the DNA TGTGCCAGCAGACCAAAACAGGGGGCCATTGGCTACACCTTC. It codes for CASRPKQGAIGYTF.

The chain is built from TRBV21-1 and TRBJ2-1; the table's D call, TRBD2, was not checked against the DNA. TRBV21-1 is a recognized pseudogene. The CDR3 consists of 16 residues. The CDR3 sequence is CASSKVAGEGYNEQFF. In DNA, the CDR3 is TGTGCCAGCAGCAAAGTGGCGGGGGAGGGGTACAATGAGCAGTTCTTC.

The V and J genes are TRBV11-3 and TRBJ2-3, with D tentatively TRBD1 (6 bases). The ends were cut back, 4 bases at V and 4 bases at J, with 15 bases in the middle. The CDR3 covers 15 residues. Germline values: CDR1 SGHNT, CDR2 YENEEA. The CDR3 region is CASSSGTGKADTQYF. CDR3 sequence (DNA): TGTGCCAGCAGCTCCGGAACAGGGAAAGCAGATACGCAGTATTTT.

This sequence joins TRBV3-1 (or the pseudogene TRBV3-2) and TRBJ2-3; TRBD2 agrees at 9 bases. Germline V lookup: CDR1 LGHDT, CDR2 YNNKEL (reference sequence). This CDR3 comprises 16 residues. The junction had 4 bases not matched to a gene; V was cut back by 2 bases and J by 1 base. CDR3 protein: CASSQIAGAGTDTQYF. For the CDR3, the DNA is TGTGCCAGCAGCCAAATAGCGGGGGCCGGCACAGATACGCAGTATTTT.

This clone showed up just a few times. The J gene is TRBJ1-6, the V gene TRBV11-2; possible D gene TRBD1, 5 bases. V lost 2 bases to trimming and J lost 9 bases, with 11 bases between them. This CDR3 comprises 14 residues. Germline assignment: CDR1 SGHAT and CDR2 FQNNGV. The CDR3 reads CASSLRQGSSPLHF. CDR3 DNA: TGTGCCAGCAGCTTAAGGCAGGGCTCTTCACCCCTCCACTTT.

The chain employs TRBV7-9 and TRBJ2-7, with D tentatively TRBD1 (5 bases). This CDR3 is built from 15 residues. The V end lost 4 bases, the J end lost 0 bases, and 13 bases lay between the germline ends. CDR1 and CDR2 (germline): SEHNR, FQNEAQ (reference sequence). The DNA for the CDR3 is TGTGCCAGCAGCTCGGGCAGGGAAGCCTCCTACGAGCAGTACTTC. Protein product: CASSSGREASYEQYF.

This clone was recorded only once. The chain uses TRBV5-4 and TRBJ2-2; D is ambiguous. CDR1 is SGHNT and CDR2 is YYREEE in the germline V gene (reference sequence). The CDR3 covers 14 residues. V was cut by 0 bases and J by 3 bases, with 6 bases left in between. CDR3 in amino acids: CASSLGLYTGELFF. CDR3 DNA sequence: TGTGCCAGCAGCTTGGGGCTCTACACCGGGGAGCTGTTTTTT.

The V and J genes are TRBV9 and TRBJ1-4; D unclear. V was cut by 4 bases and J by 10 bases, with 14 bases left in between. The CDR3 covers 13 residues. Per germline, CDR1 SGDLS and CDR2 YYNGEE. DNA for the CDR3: TGTGCCAGCAGCCCCCGGGGAGTGGGAAAACTGTTTTTT. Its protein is CASSPRGVGKLFF.

For the CDR3, the DNA is TGCAGCGTGGGAGTTGCCGGCAATGAGCAGTTCTTC. Its translation: CSVGVAGNEQFF. The J gene is TRBJ2-1, the V gene TRBV29-1, with D tentatively TRBD2 (5 bases). This CDR3 contains 12 residues. In germline, CDR1 is SQVTM, CDR2 ANQGSEA. The V gene lost 6 bases and the J gene lost 6 bases, with 12 bases spanning the gap.

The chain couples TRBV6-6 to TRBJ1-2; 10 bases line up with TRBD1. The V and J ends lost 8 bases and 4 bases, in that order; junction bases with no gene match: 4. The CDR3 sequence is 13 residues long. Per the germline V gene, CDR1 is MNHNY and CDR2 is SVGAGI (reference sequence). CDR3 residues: CASDRGQSYGYTF. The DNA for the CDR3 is TGTGCCAGCGACAGGGGGCAGAGCTATGGCTACACCTTC.

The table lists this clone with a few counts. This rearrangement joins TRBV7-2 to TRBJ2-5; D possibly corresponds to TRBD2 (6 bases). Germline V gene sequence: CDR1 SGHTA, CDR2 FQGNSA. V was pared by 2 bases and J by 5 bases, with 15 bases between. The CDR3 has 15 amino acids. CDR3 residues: CASSLFTSRLETQYF. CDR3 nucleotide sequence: TGTGCCAGCAGCTTATTCACTAGCCGACTCGAGACCCAGTACTTC.

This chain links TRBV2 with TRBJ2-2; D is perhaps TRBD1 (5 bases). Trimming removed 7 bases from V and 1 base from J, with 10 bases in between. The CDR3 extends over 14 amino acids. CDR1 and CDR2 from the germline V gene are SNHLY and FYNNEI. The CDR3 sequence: CASKGDENTGELFF. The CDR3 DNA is TGTGCCAGCAAAGGGGATGAGAACACCGGGGAGCTGTTTTTT.